The rows below give T cell receptor beta chains drawn from one sample of a study of OX40 agonist ivuxolimab in advanced cancers. Clones were read by immunoSEQ multiplex PCR, and TCRdb kept only the in-frame ones, dropping some. The sample lists about 74,000 clones, less than 90% occurring once. Specimen: CD4+ or CD8+ T cells sorted from blood, collected in a trial of the OX40 agonist ivuxolimab. These receptors originate from an adult with an advanced solid tumor such as melanoma, head and neck, liver or kidney cancer. CDR3s include the opening cysteine and the closing phenylalanine or tryptophan. Fields, in order: clone size, V gene, J gene, D gene, CDR3 DNA, CDR3 protein. The D gene is left open where the match is weak. Rows give clone size only sometimes, using once, few, many, or a class for an expanded clone.

-	TRBV18	TRBJ2-1	-	TGTGCCAGCTCACCTTACGGATACAATGAGCAGTTCTTC	CASSPYGYNEQFF
-	TRBV28	TRBJ1-5	-	TGTGCCAGCACCCTTACAGGGTTGCGCAATCAGCCCCAGCATTTT	CASTLTGLRNQPQHF
-	TRBV19	TRBJ1-1	-	TGTGCCAGTAGATCCCCCGGAATGAACACTGAAGCTTTCTTT	CASRSPGMNTEAFF
-	TRBV28	TRBJ2-2	TRBD2	TGTGCCAGCAGTTATCTAGCGGGGAACACCGGGGAGCTGTTTTTT	CASSYLAGNTGELFF
-	TRBV18	TRBJ2-1	-	TGTGCCAGCTCACCAATCGATGGTAGCTCCTACAATGAGCAGTTCTTC	CASSPIDGSSYNEQFF
-	TRBV18	TRBJ2-7	TRBD2	TGTGCCAGCTCACCTCGGGGAGGGGAGCAGTACTTC	CASSPRGGEQYF
-	TRBV7-6	TRBJ2-5	-	TGTGCCAGCAGCTTAGCCAGAGAGACCCAGTACTTC	CASSLARETQYF
-	TRBV28	TRBJ2-7	TRBD2	TGTGCCAGCAGTTTTCGGGCTAGCGGGCCCTACGAGCAGTACTTC	CASSFRASGPYEQYF
-	TRBV5-1	TRBJ1-2	-	TGCGCCAGCAGCTTGGGCCTCGAGGCAGGGATCTATGGCTACACCTTC	CASSLGLEAGIYGYTF
-	TRBV19	TRBJ1-1	-	TGTGCCAGTTCGTGGTTCAACACTGAAGCTTTCTTT	CASSWFNTEAFF
-	TRBV28	TRBJ1-2	-	TGTGCCACCCGTCGGGGGGGAGCTGGCTATGGCTACACCTTC	CATRRGGAGYGYTF
-	TRBV6-6	TRBJ2-3	-	TGTGCCAGCAGTTACTTTTCAGCCCGAGATACGCAGTATTTT	CASSYFSARDTQYF
-	TRBV6-6	TRBJ1-2	TRBD1	TGTGCCAGCAGGGGGGGACAGGGGGCGCTGAACTATGGCTACACCTTC	CASRGGQGALNYGYTF
-	TRBV7-2	TRBJ1-1	-	TGTGCCAGCAGCTGGCCACTTGGGGGATTCTTAAACACTGAAGCTTTCTTT	CASSWPLGGFLNTEAFF
-	TRBV30	TRBJ2-1	TRBD1	TGTGCCTGGAGTTCACCCGGCCAGGGGGCGAGGGATGAGCAGTTCTTC	CAWSSPGQGARDEQFF
-	TRBV5-1	TRBJ1-5	TRBD1	TGCGCCAGCAGCCTTCGACAGGGCGGTCAGCCCCAGCATTTT	CASSLRQGGQPQHF
-	TRBV19	TRBJ2-7	TRBD1	TGTGCCAGTAGTGCTGGGACAGGGGGTTCACTCGAGCAGTACTTC	CASSAGTGGSLEQYF
once	TRBV28	TRBJ2-1	-	TGTGCCAGCAGTCAGACGCCTTCCAGGGGTGAGCAGTTCTTC	CASSQTPSRGEQFF
-	TRBV7-7	TRBJ2-7	-	TGTGCCAGCAGCCAGGGTTCGAGATCCTCCGAGCAGTACTTC	CASSQGSRSSEQYF
-	TRBV28	TRBJ2-2	-	TGTGTCTCCGCCCGCACAGGGCCCACCGGGGAGCTGTTTTTT	CVSARTGPTGELFF
-	TRBV7-9	TRBJ2-1	TRBD2	TGTGCCAGCAGCTCACTGGGTAGCGGGGGGGCGAATGAGCAGTTCTTC	CASSSLGSGGANEQFF
-	TRBV19	TRBJ2-2	TRBD1	TGTGCCAGTGAAAAGGACAGGGGATACCGGGAGCTGTTTTTT	CASEKDRGYRELFF